Detailed here is one T cell receptor beta chain. The antigen is not known. The data stem from a study of shared clonotypes between healthy human individuals. Study findings and constraints: For naive CD4 cells, approximately 4.8% of clonotypes were shared across a handful of donors.

Sequencing used immunoSEQ multiplex PCR; TCRdb keeps in-frame clones, though not all of them. This sample has approximately 2.5 million clones, with around 94% found just once. The investigators split CD4+ cells into a CD45RA+ naive subset and a CD45RA-negative memory subset. The J segment lost 5 bases and the V segment lost 5 bases, leaving 9 bases of the junction unmatched. The germline V gene encodes CDR1 SEHNR and CDR2 FQNEAQ (reference sequence). This CDR3 contains 15 residues. This chain connects TRBV7-9 to TRBJ2-7; 10 nucleotides agree with TRBD1. This clonotype was sampled from a man aged 18-30 years in good health. The sample taken for sequencing was naive CD4+ T cells sorted from blood. This sample's subset: CD45RA+ positively selected. The CDR3: CASSASGTGVDEQYF. CDR3 DNA: TGTGCCAGCAGCGCGTCCGGGACAGGGGTTGACGAGCAGTACTTC. Full variable domain (remainder filled in from reference TRBV7-9 and TRBJ2-7): DTGVSQNPRHKITKRGQNVTFRCDPISEHNRLYWYRQTLGQGPEFLTYFQNEAQLEKSRLLSDRFSAERPKGSFSTLEIQRTEQGDSAMYLCASSASGTGVDEQYFGPGTRLTVT.